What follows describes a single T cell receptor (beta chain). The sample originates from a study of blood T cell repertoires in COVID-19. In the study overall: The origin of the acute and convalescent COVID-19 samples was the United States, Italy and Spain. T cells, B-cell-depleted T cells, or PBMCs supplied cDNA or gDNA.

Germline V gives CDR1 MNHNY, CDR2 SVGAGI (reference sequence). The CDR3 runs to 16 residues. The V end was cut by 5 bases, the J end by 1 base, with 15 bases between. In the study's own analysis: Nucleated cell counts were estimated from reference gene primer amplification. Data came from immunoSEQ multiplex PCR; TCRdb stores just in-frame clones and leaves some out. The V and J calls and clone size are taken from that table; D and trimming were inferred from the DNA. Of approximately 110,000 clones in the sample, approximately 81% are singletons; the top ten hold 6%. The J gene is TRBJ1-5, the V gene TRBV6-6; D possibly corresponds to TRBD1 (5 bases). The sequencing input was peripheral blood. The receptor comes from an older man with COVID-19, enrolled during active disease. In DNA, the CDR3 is TGTGCCAGCAGTCCGCCGGGGGGAGGGAGCAATCAGCCCCAGCATTTT. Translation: CASSPPGGGSNQPQHF.